The next 27 T cell receptor beta chains were all read from a single sample in a study of cytotoxic CD8 clonotypes in ibrutinib-treated CLL. TCRdb's table, derived via immunoSEQ multiplex PCR, lists solely in-frame clones and lacks some. Of about 60,000 clones in the sample, around 60% were seen once. Here the sequenced sample was PBMCs, taken after 24 months of ibrutinib treatment. These receptors originate from a human donor with chronic lymphocytic leukemia.

This clone has only a few counts. The chain recombines TRBV18 with TRBJ1-5, with TRBD1 as a possible D gene (5 bases). Per germline, CDR1 KGHSH and CDR2 LQKENI. The V and J ends lost 2 bases and 4 bases respectively, with 15 bases between them. The CDR3 runs 16 residues. CDR3 residues: CASSPTARELNQPQHF. In DNA form, the CDR3 reads TGTGCCAGCTCACCAACGGCCAGGGAGTTAAATCAGCCCCAGCATTTT. Complete variable domain (other parts from reference TRBV18 and TRBJ1-5): NAGVMQNPRHLVRRRGQEARLRCSPMKGHSHVYWYRQLPEEGLKFMVYLQKENIIDESGMPKERFSAEFPKEGPSILRIQQVVRGDSAAYFCASSPTARELNQPQHFGDGTRLSIL.

This clone was seen repeatedly, ten times or more. V usage is TRBV7-9 and J usage is TRBJ1-4; unclear D gene. The V gene lost 0 bases and the J gene lost 0 bases, with 11 bases spanning the gap. The length of the CDR3 is 17 residues. Per the germline V gene, CDR1 is SEHNR and CDR2 is FQNEAQ (reference sequence). CDR3 bases: TGTGCCAGCAGCTTAGCGAGTCAGATCTCAACTAATGAAAAACTGTTTTTT. It translates to CASSLASQISTNEKLFF.

The chain has TRBV18 and TRBJ2-1; no clear D gene. CDR1 is KGHSH, CDR2 LQKENI, per germline. This CDR3 contains 14 residues. The V gene lost 3 bases and the J gene lost 5 bases, with 11 bases spanning the gap. As DNA, the CDR3 is TGTGCCAGCTCACCTCCCGGGTCCCACAATGAGCAGTTCTTC. Translation: CASSPPGSHNEQFF.

CDR3 nucleotides: TGTGCCAGCAGCAGCCGACAGAATACCAACAATGAGCAGTTCTTC. It translates to CASSSRQNTNNEQFF. The rearrangement joins TRBV5-4 to TRBJ2-1, with D maybe TRBD1 (5 bases). The V end lost 4 bases, the J end lost 5 bases, and 16 bases lay between the germline ends. CDR1 is SGHNT and CDR2 is YYREEE in the germline V gene (reference sequence). This CDR3 region has 15 residues.

This clone was detected a few times. The CDR3 nucleotides are TGTGCCACCTTGGACAAAACCTACGAGCAGTACTTC. This sequence encodes CATLDKTYEQYF. The chain joins TRBV19 to TRBJ2-7; the D gene is possibly TRBD1 (5 bases). CDR1 and CDR2 (germline): LNHDA, SQIVND (reference sequence). The V end was cut by 10 bases, the J end by 2 bases, with 12 bases between. This CDR3 spans 12 amino acids.

The CDR3 nucleotides are TGCGCCAGCAGCTTGGACAACTATCAGCCCCAGCATTTT. Translating it yields CASSLDNYQPQHF. The chain combines TRBV5-1 with TRBJ1-5, with no clear D. The germline V gene encodes CDR1 SGHRS and CDR2 YFSETQ. This CDR3 has 13 residues. Trimming pared 0 bases from V and 5 bases from J, leaving 6 bases between. Complete variable domain (other parts from reference TRBV5-1 and TRBJ1-5): KAGVTQTPRYLIKTRGQQVTLSCSPISGHRSVSWYQQTPGQGLQFLFEYFSETQRNKGNFPGRFSGRQFSNSRSEMNVSTLELGDSALYLCASSLDNYQPQHFGDGTRLSIL.

Only a few counts were recorded for this clone. This chain connects TRBV6-5 to TRBJ2-7, with D possibly TRBD2 on 6 matching bases. Germline V gene sequence: CDR1 MNHEY, CDR2 SVGAGI. Deletions cut 6 bases from V and 2 bases from J, with 8 bases between. This CDR3 spans 12 amino acids. DNA of the CDR3: TGTGCCAGCAGCCTAGCGACCTACGAGCAGTACTTC. It codes for CASSLATYEQYF.

The chain carries TRBV5-4 and TRBJ2-1; 8 bases match TRBD2. With 2 bases clipped from V and 6 bases from J, the junction kept 7 bases outside the gene matches. This CDR3 spans 15 amino acids. The V gene's germline CDR1 is SGHNT and CDR2 YYREEE (reference sequence). The CDR3 DNA sequence: TGTGCCAGCAGCTTACAGAGGCTAGCGGGCAATGAGCAGTTCTTC. Residues: CASSLQRLAGNEQFF.

The chain uses TRBV5-1 and TRBJ1-1, with D possibly matching TRBD1 (5 bases). The germline gives CDR1 SGHRS, CDR2 YFSETQ. Trimming took off 3 bases at V and 2 bases at J, with 8 bases between the two ends. This CDR3 is 13 amino acids long. The CDR3 reads CASSSWTNTEAFF. The CDR3 region has the DNA TGCGCCAGCAGCTCGTGGACAAACACTGAAGCTTTCTTT.

This clone was recorded once. The CDR3 DNA follows: TGCGCCAGCAGTTCCACAGGGGAGGGCGAGCAGTACGTC. Protein sequence: CASSSTGEGEQYV. The chain is built from TRBV5-1 and TRBJ2-7; D possibly uses TRBD1 or TRBD2 (7 bases each). V shed 5 bases and J shed 6 bases, with 15 bases lying between them. The CDR3 covers 13 residues. CDR1 is SGHRS, CDR2 YFSETQ, per germline.

The gene calls are TRBV5-6 and TRBJ1-2; TRBD1 agrees at 7 bases. The CDR3 spans 14 residues. The germline V gene has CDR1 SGHDT and CDR2 YYEEEE. With 1 base clipped from V and 8 bases from J, the junction kept 8 bases outside the gene matches. This CDR3 is CASSLQGVGVGYTF. The CDR3 bases are TGTGCCAGCAGCTTGCAGGGGGTAGGGGTCGGCTACACCTTC.

This clone was picked up a small number of times. The chain joins TRBV10-2 to TRBJ1-5; D may be TRBD1 (5 bases). The CDR3 has 14 amino acids. The germline V gene encodes CDR1 WSHSY and CDR2 SAAADI. The V and J ends lost 4 bases and 6 bases respectively, with 13 bases between them. CDR3 in amino acids: CASSVLGGAQPQHF. DNA for the CDR3: TGCGCCAGCAGTGTCTTAGGTGGGGCTCAGCCCCAGCATTTT.

The V gene is TRBV14, the J gene TRBJ2-7; D ambiguous. The CDR3 covers 15 residues. Trimming removed 3 bases from V and 5 bases from J, with 17 bases in between. Germline V lookup: CDR1 SGHDN, CDR2 FVKESK. The CDR3 nucleotides are TGTGCCAGCAGCCAGAGAGGCAGTCCTGCGGACGAGCAGTACTTC. It codes for CASSQRGSPADEQYF. The full variable domain, rest sourced from reference TRBV14 and TRBJ2-7, is EAGVTQFPSHSVIEKGQTVTLRCDPISGHDNLYWYRRVMGKEIKFLLHFVKESKQDESGMPNNRFLAERTGGTYSTLKVQPAELEDSGVYFCASSQRGSPADEQYFGPGTRLTVT.

The rearrangement links TRBV11-2 to TRBJ2-1, with TRBD2 matching over 7 bases. V lost 5 bases, J lost 2 bases, and 9 bases stayed unmatched. The CDR3 extends over 16 amino acids. In germline, CDR1 is SGHAT, CDR2 FQNNGV. In nucleotides, the CDR3 is TGTGCCAGCAGCAGATCCGGGACTACCACCTACAATGAGCAGTTCTTC. Translated: CASSRSGTTTYNEQFF.

The CDR3 sequence: CASSLGGRGHEQYF. CDR3 nucleotides: TGTGCCAGCAGTTTAGGCGGCCGGGGGCACGAGCAGTACTTC. This rearrangement joins TRBV28 to TRBJ2-7; D may be TRBD1 or TRBD2 (6 bases each). V lost 2 bases and J 5 bases, leaving 13 bases between the germline ends. This CDR3 spans 14 amino acids. Germline V CDR1 and CDR2: MDHEN, SYDVKM. The whole variable domain, filled in from reference TRBV28 and TRBJ2-7, reads DVKVTQSSRYLVKRTGEKVFLECVQDMDHENMFWYRQDPGLGLRLIYFSYDVKMKEKGDIPEGYSVSREKKERFSLILESASTNQTSMYLCASSLGGRGHEQYFGPGTRLTVT.

The chain is built from TRBV10-3 and TRBJ2-2, with D possibly being TRBD2 (5 bases). Trimming shortened V by 4 bases and J by 4 bases, and 10 bases separated the two germline ends. Germline CDR1 and CDR2: ENHRY and SYGVKD. The CDR3 has 14 residues. Here the CDR3 reads CAISVGVGTGELFF. In nucleotides, the CDR3 is TGTGCCATCAGTGTCGGGGTAGGCACCGGGGAGCTGTTTTTT.

This clone was counted only a few times. This rearrangement joins TRBV28 to TRBJ1-2; tentative D call: TRBD1 (5 bases). Trimming removed 6 bases at V and 3 bases at J, with 14 bases between. CDR1 MDHEN and CDR2 SYDVKM come from the germline V gene. There are 14 residues in the CDR3. The CDR3 region is CASSRPGWYYGYTF. The CDR3 DNA reads TGTGCCAGCAGCCGGCCAGGGTGGTACTATGGCTACACCTTC.

The rearrangement links TRBV19 to TRBJ2-7; D unclear. CDR3 size: 14 residues. V lost 1 base and J 4 bases, leaving 11 bases between the germline ends. Germline values: CDR1 LNHDA, CDR2 SQIVND (reference sequence). The CDR3 sequence: CASSIAGKGYEQYF. CDR3 nucleotide sequence: TGTGCCAGTAGTATAGCAGGAAAGGGTTACGAGCAGTACTTC.

J is TRBJ2-2 and V is TRBV6-1; a weak D match, TRBD1 (5 bases). The CDR3 runs to 14 residues. V gave up 7 bases and J gave up 3 bases, with 12 bases separating them. The germline gives CDR1 MNHNS, CDR2 SASEGT. CDR3 in DNA: TGTGCCAGCACCTGGCCCAGGGACACCGGGGAGCTGTTTTTT. Translating it yields CASTWPRDTGELFF.

V gene TRBV6-4 combines with J gene TRBJ2-3; D may correspond to TRBD1 or TRBD2 (5 bases each). Looked up from germline, CDR1 is MRHNA and CDR2 is SNTAGT. The CDR3 is 15 residues long. Trimming took 2 bases from V and 0 from J, leaving 9 bases between them. The CDR3 DNA is TGTGCCAGCAGTGACGGGGGTTCTAGCACAGATACGCAGTATTTT. This codes for CASSDGGSSTDTQYF.

There are a few counts of this clone. The chain uses TRBV10-3 and TRBJ1-1; no clear D. CDR1 ENHRY and CDR2 SYGVKD come from the germline V gene. The length of the CDR3 is 16 residues. V was clipped by 2 bases and J by 4 bases, with 17 bases between them. The CDR3 nucleotides read TGTGCCATCAGTGAGGTTAGGGAGCCATTGGGCACTGAAGCTTTCTTT. This sequence encodes CAISEVREPLGTEAFF.

The V gene is TRBV15, the J gene TRBJ1-5; no firm D call. Trimming took 0 bases from V and 2 from J, leaving 14 bases between them. Germline V gene lookup returns CDR1 LNHNV and CDR2 YYDKDF (reference sequence). This CDR3 is 17 amino acids long. CDR3 nucleotides: TGTGCCACCAGCAGAGATCTATCCTCGAGCGGCAATCAGCCCCAGCATTTT. Amino acid sequence: CATSRDLSSSGNQPQHF.

The V call is TRBV7-6, the J call TRBJ2-7, with 9 bases fitting TRBD2. CDR3 length: 17 residues. J was trimmed by 4 bases and V by 0 bases; bases with no gene match: 10. CDR1 and CDR2 (germline): SGHVS, FNYEAQ. This CDR3 reads CASSLAISGTSRYEQYF. The CDR3 region has the DNA TGTGCCAGCAGCTTAGCGATCTCCGGGACTAGCAGGTACGAGCAGTACTTC.

This clone has a count of ten or more. The rearrangement links TRBV6-5 to TRBJ2-1; D uncertain. Trimming removed 5 bases from V and 8 bases from J, with 10 bases in between. Germline V CDR1 and CDR2: MNHEY, SVGAGI. The CDR3 runs to 12 residues. The CDR3 bases are TGTGCCAGCAGTCCTGGTCTATATGAGCAGTTCTTC. This codes for CASSPGLYEQFF.

The rearrangement joins TRBV5-1 to TRBJ1-4; D unclear. The CDR3 is 14 residues long. V lost 4 bases and J 4 bases, leaving 11 bases between the germline ends. Germline CDR1 is SGHRS and CDR2 is YFSETQ. The CDR3 nucleotides are TGCGCCAGCAGCCGGACGCTGGATAATGAAAAACTGTTTTTT. Translating gives CASSRTLDNEKLFF.

This clone has just a few counts. The junction differs from germline at one of its ends, possibly a read error. CDR3 in DNA: TGCGCCAGCAGCCAAGAGACAGCTTCCTACTATCGCTACACCTTC. Translating it yields CASSQETASYYRYTF. J is TRBJ1-2 and V is TRBV4-1; TRBD1 might be the D (5 bases). Germline CDR1 MGHRA, CDR2 YSYEKL. The CDR3 runs 15 residues.

The rearrangement links TRBV19 to TRBJ1-3, with 9 positions matching TRBD1. CDR1 is LNHDA and CDR2 is SQIVND in the germline V gene (reference sequence). The length of the CDR3 is 16 residues. The trim removed 3 bases at V and 0 bases at J, leaving 3 bases unmatched. The CDR3 loop is CASSIGTGTSGNTIYF. CDR3 DNA sequence: TGTGCCAGTAGTATTGGGACAGGGACCTCTGGAAACACCATATATTTT.